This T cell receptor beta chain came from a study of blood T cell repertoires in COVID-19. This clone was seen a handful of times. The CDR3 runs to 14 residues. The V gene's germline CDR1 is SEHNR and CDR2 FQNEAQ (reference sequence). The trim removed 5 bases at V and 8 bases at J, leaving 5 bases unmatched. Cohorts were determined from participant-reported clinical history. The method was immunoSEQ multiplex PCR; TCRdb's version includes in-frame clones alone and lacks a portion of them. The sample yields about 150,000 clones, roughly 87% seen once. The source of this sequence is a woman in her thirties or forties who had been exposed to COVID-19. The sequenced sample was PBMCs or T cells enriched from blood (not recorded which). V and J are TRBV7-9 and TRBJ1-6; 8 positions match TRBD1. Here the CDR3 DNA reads TGTGCCAGCAGCCATTCAGGGGGCTATTCACCCCTCCACTTT. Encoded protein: CASSHSGGYSPLHF.